Below, 13 T cell receptor beta chains from the same sample are listed, as sequenced in a study of response to subunit inactivated influenza vaccine. One entry per CDR3 protein, called by TCRdb with MiXCR from the RT-PCR reads. Here the sample spans around 530,000 distinct CDR3 sequences, 16% being singletons. This specimen was CD4+ T cells sorted from PBMCs, taken around 25 months after vaccination. These receptors were obtained from a man in his fifties or sixties who received an inactivated influenza vaccine.

The chain uses TRBV7-2 and TRBJ2-5; D ambiguous. CDR3 length: 13 amino acids. The V gene's germline CDR1 is SGHTA and CDR2 FQGNSA. V lost 4 bases, J lost 5 bases, and 11 bases lay in between. The CDR3, as DNA: TGTGCCAGCAGCTCCTCGTGGCGGGAGACCCAGTACTTC. It specifies CASSSSWRETQYF.

The chain employs TRBV4-2 and TRBJ2-7; D perhaps matches TRBD2 (6 bases). Trimming removed 0 bases from V and 4 bases from J, with 10 bases in between. Per germline, CDR1 LGHNA and CDR2 YNFKEQ. The CDR3 loop spans 14 amino acids. CDR3 coding DNA: TGTGCCAGCAGCCAAGATCGGAGGGTTTACGAGCAGTACTTC. Protein product: CASSQDRRVYEQYF.

This rearrangement joins TRBV3-1 to TRBJ2-7; D possibly corresponds to TRBD1 (6 bases). Trimming pared 1 base from V and 2 bases from J, leaving 12 bases between. Germline V gives CDR1 LGHDT, CDR2 YNNKEL (reference sequence). CDR3 length: 15 residues. This CDR3 is CASSQGSRGAYEQYF. The DNA for the CDR3 is TGTGCCAGCAGCCAAGGATCCAGGGGAGCCTACGAGCAGTACTTC.

As regards this clonotype: One junction end disagrees with the germline gene, perhaps due to a read error. The V call is TRBV20-1, the J call TRBJ2-7, with 7 positions matching TRBD1. Germline values: CDR1 DFQATT, CDR2 SNEGSKA (reference sequence). This CDR3 has 13 amino acids. As DNA, the CDR3 is TGCAGTTCTAGGGGGCAGGGGCGAGGGGAGCAGTACTTC. Translating it yields CSSRGQGRGEQYF.

This chain connects TRBV7-9 to TRBJ1-1, with unresolved D. This CDR3 has 14 amino acids. Germline-derived CDR1 and CDR2 are SEHNR and FQNEAQ (reference sequence). Trimming removed 5 bases at V and 1 base at J, with 11 bases between. DNA of the CDR3: TGTGCCAGCAGCCCCACAAGTACGAACACTGAAGCTTTCTTT. Translated, it gives CASSPTSTNTEAFF.

The count of this clonotype is one. It may be a read error: a sequence one base away is much more abundant. V gene TRBV20-1 combines with J gene TRBJ2-5, with D maybe TRBD2 (6 bases). The CDR3 has 14 amino acids. Germline values: CDR1 DFQATT, CDR2 SNEGSKA (reference sequence). CDR3 in amino acids: CSPRLGSGEETQYF. In DNA, the CDR3 is TGCAGTCCTAGATTGGGTTCGGGGGAAGAGACCCAGTACTTC.

This clonotype has a handful of counts. The rearrangement joins TRBV6-2 or TRBV6-3 to TRBJ1-5, with D unresolved. Germline V lookup: CDR1 MNHEY, CDR2 SVGEGT. The CDR3 contains 13 residues. The V end was cut by 5 bases, the J end by 7 bases, with 12 bases between. The CDR3 nucleotides are TGTGCCAGCAGTGCCGGAGGGCGGCAGCCCCAGCATTTT. Translating gives CASSAGGRQPQHF.

This clonotype was seen a few times. The chain employs TRBV7-2 and TRBJ2-5; perhaps D is TRBD1 or TRBD2 (6 bases each). The CDR3 has 14 amino acids. Per the germline V gene, CDR1 is SGHTA and CDR2 is FQGNSA. The ends were cut back, 4 bases at V and 5 bases at J, with 14 bases in the middle. CDR3: CASSSMGGLETQYF. The CDR3 DNA reads as TGTGCCAGCAGCTCTATGGGGGGCCTGGAGACCCAGTACTTC.

J is TRBJ2-7 and V is TRBV6-1; 7 positions agree with TRBD2. This CDR3 spans 14 amino acids. The junction had 10 bases not matched to a gene; V was cut back by 7 bases and J by 4 bases. From germline, CDR1 is MNHNS and CDR2 SASEGT. In DNA, the CDR3 is TGTGCCAGCACCTCTGGGCTAGCGGATTACGAGCAGTACTTC. This encodes CASTSGLADYEQYF.

The rearrangement uses TRBV3-1 and TRBJ1-1; no definite D call. The germline V gene has CDR1 LGHDT and CDR2 YNNKEL (reference sequence). V was cut by 4 bases and J by 7 bases, with 7 bases left in between. The CDR3 is made up of 11 amino acids. CDR3 residues: CASSLDGEAFF. The DNA for the CDR3 is TGTGCCAGCAGCCTGGACGGTGAAGCTTTCTTT.

The V and J genes are TRBV7-8 and TRBJ1-2, with D maybe TRBD1 (6 bases). Germline CDR1 and CDR2: SGHVS and FQNEAQ. The V end was cut by 0 bases, the J end by 13 bases, with 12 bases between. The CDR3 covers 12 residues. The CDR3 region has the DNA TGTGCCAGCAGCTTAGCGGGGGCAGGGGTCACCTTC. Translating it yields CASSLAGAGVTF.

The V gene is TRBV3-1, the J gene TRBJ1-2, with TRBD1 as a possible D gene (6 bases). Germline V gene lookup returns CDR1 LGHDT and CDR2 YNNKEL (reference sequence). V was clipped by 6 bases and J by 7 bases, with 12 bases between them. This CDR3 has 12 amino acids. Written as DNA, the CDR3 is TGTGCCAGCAGTCAGGGGATGATTGGCTACACCTTC. Protein product: CASSQGMIGYTF.

This clonotype has only a few counts. The chain is built from TRBV7-2 and TRBJ2-3, with D uncertain. V was pared by 2 bases and J by 4 bases, with 13 bases between. Looked up from germline, CDR1 is SGHTA and CDR2 is FQGNSA. The CDR3 extends over 15 amino acids. This CDR3 is CASSLNSFPSDTQYF. DNA for the CDR3: TGTGCCAGCAGCTTAAACAGTTTTCCCTCAGATACGCAGTATTTT.